What follows are 19 T cell receptor beta chains derived from one specimen sequenced in a study of T-cell memory formation after mild COVID-19. TCRdb independently ran MiXCR on the 5' RACE reads; one entry per CDR3 protein. Seen here are roughly 250,000 distinct CDR3 sequences, over 15% observed once, and the top ten hold roughly a fifth. The source material was PBMCs or a T cell subset sorted from them (not recorded which). The source of these receptors is a man younger than 35 who had mild COVID-19 (a few samples of this study predate the infection). Cell type and time point are not known.

This clonotype was recorded at least ten times. Here the CDR3 reads CASSLAAGYEQYF. In DNA form, the CDR3 reads TGTGCCAGCAGCTTAGCGGCGGGCTACGAGCAGTACTTC. The chain carries TRBV7-2 and TRBJ2-7; tentatively, D is TRBD2 (5 bases). The V end was cut by 0 bases, the J end by 3 bases, with 6 bases between. CDR1 is SGHTA, CDR2 FQGNSA, per germline. The CDR3 extends over 13 amino acids.

This rearrangement joins TRBV5-1 to TRBJ1-1, with 8 nucleotides matching TRBD1. V gave up 1 base and J gave up 0 bases; unmatched junction bases: 5. The CDR3 extends over 16 amino acids. From germline, CDR1 is SGHRS and CDR2 YFSETQ. The chain's CDR3 is CASSLQAGGMNTEAFF. The CDR3 DNA sequence: TGCGCCAGCAGCTTGCAGGCAGGGGGCATGAACACTGAAGCTTTCTTT.

This clonotype was detected only a few times. The chain is built from TRBV5-1 and TRBJ2-5; TRBD1 matches 7 bases. The trim removed 4 bases at V and 5 bases at J, leaving 11 bases unmatched. The CDR3 has 15 amino acids. Germline V gene sequence: CDR1 SGHRS, CDR2 YFSETQ. For the CDR3, the DNA is TGCGCCAGCAGCCCCTCGCCAGGGGGAGAGGAGACCCAGTACTTC. Encoded protein: CASSPSPGGEETQYF.

This clonotype was found a few times. This chain uses TRBV29-1 with TRBJ2-1, with 8 bases matching TRBD1. The germline gives CDR1 SQVTM, CDR2 ANQGSEA. Trimming removed 1 base from V and 6 bases from J; junction bases left unmatched: 5. The CDR3 extends over 14 amino acids. CDR3: CSVEGDRGGNEQFF. As DNA, the CDR3 is TGCAGCGTTGAAGGCGACAGGGGAGGCAATGAGCAGTTCTTC.

The chain joins TRBV9 to TRBJ2-3; D not certain. This CDR3 has 13 amino acids. Between the trimmed V and J ends, which lost 6 bases and 2 bases, there was a span of 10 bases. Per the germline V gene, CDR1 is SGDLS and CDR2 is YYNGEE. The chain's CDR3 is CASTRALTDTQYF. CDR3 sequence (DNA): TGTGCCAGCACCCGGGCCCTCACAGATACGCAGTATTTT.

This clonotype was seen more than once but under ten times. The chain links TRBV4-3 to TRBJ2-3; no clear D gene. V was clipped by 4 bases and J by 0 bases, with 17 bases between them. Germline CDR1 LGHNA, CDR2 YSLEER. The CDR3 is 17 residues long. CDR3 sequence (DNA): TGCGCCAGCAGCCCCGACCGACTCAGCCTCAGCACAGATACGCAGTATTTT. Its translation: CASSPDRLSLSTDTQYF.

In its sample, this clonotype was seen a few times. The CDR3 bases are TGTGCCAGCAGTTTTGACGTCTCCTCCTACGAGCAGTACTTC. This translates into CASSFDVSSYEQYF. The chain has TRBV12-3 or TRBV12-4 and TRBJ2-7; D remains unclear. The CDR3 loop spans 14 amino acids. V lost 3 bases, J lost 0 bases, and 9 bases lay in between.

This clonotype occurred many times. The rearrangement links TRBV25-1 to TRBJ1-3; D is ambiguous. The germline V gene encodes CDR1 MGHDK and CDR2 SYGVNS. The CDR3 spans 14 residues. V gave up 6 bases and J gave up 2 bases, with 11 bases separating them. Here the CDR3 DNA reads TGTGCCAGCAGCCCCGGCCATACTGGAAACACCATATATTTT. Translation gives CASSPGHTGNTIYF.

The chain couples TRBV10-2 to TRBJ2-3, with no clear D. CDR3 size: 15 residues. The V gene's germline CDR1 is WSHSY and CDR2 SAAADI. V lost 0 bases, J lost 8 bases, and 15 bases lay in between. CDR3: CASSESRAVVGTQYF. The CDR3 DNA sequence: TGCGCCAGCAGTGAGTCGCGAGCAGTCGTTGGTACGCAGTATTTT.

This clonotype showed up just a few times. The chain recombines TRBV7-8 with TRBJ2-2; 11 nucleotides match TRBD2. Losses at the gene ends were 5 bases for V and 4 bases for J; bases not matched to a gene: 3. The CDR3 contains 15 residues. Germline V lookup: CDR1 SGHVS, CDR2 FQNEAQ. This CDR3 reads CASSILAGGTGELFF. The CDR3 DNA follows: TGTGCCAGCAGCATCCTAGCGGGGGGCACCGGGGAGCTGTTTTTT.

This chain links TRBV9 with TRBJ1-2, with a tentative D call TRBD1 (5 bases). Looked up from germline, CDR1 is SGDLS and CDR2 is YYNGEE. Trimming stripped 0 bases from V and 10 bases from J, with 19 bases between. The CDR3 runs 15 residues. The CDR3 here is CASSVGSGPSGDYTF. CDR3 bases: TGTGCCAGCAGCGTAGGGTCGGGGCCCTCGGGAGACTACACCTTC.

V usage is TRBV28 and J usage is TRBJ1-5; 7 nucleotides match TRBD1. The CDR3 is 17 amino acids. The trim removed 5 bases at V and 4 bases at J, leaving 14 bases unmatched. Germline CDR1 MDHEN, CDR2 SYDVKM. CDR3 residues: CASSAQHQTGQNQPQHF. In nucleotides, the CDR3 is TGTGCCAGCAGTGCGCAGCATCAGACAGGGCAAAATCAGCCCCAGCATTTT.

This clonotype was observed a handful of times. The CDR3 here is CASSGDRDGAGMTETQYF. CDR3 nucleotides: TGCGCCAGCAGCGGCGACCGGGATGGAGCGGGGATGACGGAGACCCAGTACTTC. The chain has TRBV5-1 and TRBJ2-5; 7 bases match TRBD2. This CDR3 comprises 18 residues. Germline V gene data show CDR1 as SGHRS and CDR2 as YFSETQ. With 4 bases clipped from V and 5 bases from J, the junction kept 20 bases outside the gene matches.

This clonotype has at least ten counts. This chain uses TRBV4-3 with TRBJ2-7; the match to TRBD2 covers 7 bases. CDR1 is LGHNA and CDR2 is YSLEER in the germline V gene. Trimming removed 0 bases from V and 2 bases from J; junction bases left unmatched: 4. This CDR3 has 15 amino acids. The CDR3 nucleotides read TGCGCCAGCAGCCAAGATTGGGGGGGGGCCTACGAGCAGTACTTC. This translates into CASSQDWGGAYEQYF.

This rearrangement joins TRBV5-1 to TRBJ2-7; 7 nucleotides agree with TRBD1. V gave up 4 bases and J gave up 2 bases; unmatched junction bases: 6. Germline CDR1 reads SGHRS; CDR2 reads YFSETQ. This CDR3 has 14 residues. This chain's CDR3 is CASSAGQATYEQYF. In DNA form, the CDR3 reads TGCGCCAGCAGCGCTGGACAGGCGACCTACGAGCAGTACTTC. The variable domain in full, completed from reference TRBV5-1 and TRBJ2-7, reads KAGVTQTPRYLIKTRGQQVTLSCSPISGHRSVSWYQQTPGQGLQFLFEYFSETQRNKGNFPGRFSGRQFSNSRSEMNVSTLELGDSALYLCASSAGQATYEQYFGPGTRLTVT.

This clonotype occurred a few times. The V gene is TRBV6-2 or TRBV6-3, the J gene TRBJ1-5; 7 bases line up with TRBD1. This CDR3 contains 15 residues. Germline values: CDR1 MNHEY, CDR2 SVGEGT. After removal of 5 bases from V and 5 bases from J, the junction contained 9 bases not matched to a gene. The CDR3 is CASSRTGVLDQPQHF. CDR3 in DNA: TGTGCCAGCAGTCGAACAGGGGTCTTGGATCAGCCCCAGCATTTT.

The sample holds many counts of this clonotype. The chain joins TRBV7-2 to TRBJ2-1; D unresolved. V gave up 7 bases and J gave up 9 bases, with 16 bases separating them. This CDR3 is built from 13 residues. Germline V gene data show CDR1 as SGHTA and CDR2 as FQGNSA. The CDR3: CASTPSSSGEQFF. In nucleotides, the CDR3 is TGTGCCAGCACCCCATCCAGCTCCGGTGAGCAGTTCTTC.

The chain's CDR3 is CASSFSGARETQYF. CDR3 nucleotide sequence: TGTGCCAGCAGCTTCTCCGGGGCACGGGAGACCCAGTACTTC. The chain employs TRBV5-8 and TRBJ2-5; D tentatively fits TRBD1 or TRBD2 (5 bases each). In germline, CDR1 is SGHTS, CDR2 YDEGEE. The CDR3 covers 14 residues. Trimming removed 2 bases from V and 5 bases from J, with 13 bases in between.

J is TRBJ1-2 and V is TRBV7-2, with 9 bases identical to TRBD1. The CDR3 loop spans 15 amino acids. The germline V gene has CDR1 SGHTA and CDR2 FQGNSA. The J segment lost 7 bases and the V segment lost 1 base, leaving 7 bases of the junction unmatched. The CDR3 loop reads CASSLEGQGVFGYTF. The CDR3 DNA follows: TGTGCCAGCAGCTTAGAGGGACAGGGAGTGTTTGGCTACACCTTC.